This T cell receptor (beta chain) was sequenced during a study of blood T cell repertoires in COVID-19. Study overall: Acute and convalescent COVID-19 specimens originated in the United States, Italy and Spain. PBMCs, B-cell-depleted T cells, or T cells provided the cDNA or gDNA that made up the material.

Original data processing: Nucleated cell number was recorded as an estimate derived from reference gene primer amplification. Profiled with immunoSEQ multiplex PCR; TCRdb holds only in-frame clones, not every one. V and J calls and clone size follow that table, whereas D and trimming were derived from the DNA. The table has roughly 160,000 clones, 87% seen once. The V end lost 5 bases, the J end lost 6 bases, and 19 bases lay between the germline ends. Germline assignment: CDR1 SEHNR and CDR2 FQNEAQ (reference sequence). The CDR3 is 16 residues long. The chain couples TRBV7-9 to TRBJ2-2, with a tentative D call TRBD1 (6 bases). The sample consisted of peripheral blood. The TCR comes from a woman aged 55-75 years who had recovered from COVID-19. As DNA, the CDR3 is TGTGCCAGCAGCAGCTGGGGCACAGGGCCACCCGGGGAGCTGTTTTTT. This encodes CASSSWGTGPPGELFF.